One and the same sample provided the 30 T cell receptor beta chains below, sequenced in a study of control samples from healthy donors and cancer patients. Profiled with immunoSEQ multiplex PCR; TCRdb holds only in-frame clones, not every one. The sample carries around 130,000 clones, nearly 90% recorded once. Sequenced: PBMCs. The receptors shown here come from a man aged 45-60 years with head and neck cancer.

The chain combines TRBV19 with TRBJ2-3; D uncertain. Per germline, CDR1 LNHDA and CDR2 SQIVND (reference sequence). Between the trimmed V and J ends, which lost 5 bases and 2 bases, there was a span of 8 bases. The CDR3 covers 13 residues. CDR3 bases: TGTGCCAGTAGTCGGGCGGACACAGATACGCAGTATTTT. Amino acid sequence: CASSRADTDTQYF. Combining the CDR3 with reference TRBV19 and TRBJ2-3 gives the whole variable domain DGGITQSPKYLFRKEGQNVTLSCEQNLNHDAMYWYRQDPGQGLRLIYYSQIVNDFQKGDIAEGYSVSREKKESFPLTVTSAQKNPTAFYLCASSRADTDTQYFGPGTRLTVL.

The rearrangement uses TRBV7-9 and TRBJ2-5; D is perhaps TRBD2 (6 bases). The CDR3 has 15 amino acids. V was clipped by 3 bases and J by 3 bases, with 14 bases between them. Germline V CDR1 and CDR2: SEHNR, FQNEAQ (reference sequence). In DNA, the CDR3 is TGTGCCAGCAGCTTCTTCGGGGGATTGGAAGAGACCCAGTACTTC. This gives the protein CASSFFGGLEETQYF.

The J gene is TRBJ2-7, the V gene TRBV27; D could derive from TRBD1 or TRBD2 (6 bases each). The germline CDR1 and CDR2 sequences are MNHEY and SMNVEV (reference sequence). Trimming left V 2 bases short and J 3 bases short, with 11 bases between. The CDR3 runs to 14 residues. CDR3 nucleotides: TGTGCCAGCAGTTTAAGGGGGAGGAGCTACGAGCAGTACTTC. Translation: CASSLRGRSYEQYF.

The V call is TRBV18, the J call TRBJ1-2, with D unclear. Germline CDR1 is KGHSH and CDR2 is LQKENI. Trimming left V 3 bases short and J 2 bases short, with 10 bases between. This CDR3 spans 14 amino acids. In DNA form, the CDR3 reads TGTGCCAGCTCACCCTTGGGTGAGAACTATGGCTACACCTTC. Protein: CASSPLGENYGYTF.

The gene calls are TRBV29-1 and TRBJ2-7; D is undetermined. Germline CDR1 is SQVTM and CDR2 is ANQGSEA. The CDR3 loop spans 15 amino acids. With 2 bases removed from V and 4 bases from J, the gap between germline ends came to 18 bases. The CDR3 coding sequence is TGCAGCGTTGAATTCCGTGTGGGCAAGACATACGAGCAGTACTTC. Translating it yields CSVEFRVGKTYEQYF.

The chain employs TRBV2 and TRBJ2-1, with 8 bases that match TRBD2. Germline values: CDR1 SNHLY, CDR2 FYNNEI. There are 17 residues in the CDR3. The J segment lost 8 bases and the V segment lost 2 bases, leaving 14 bases of the junction unmatched. Written as DNA, the CDR3 is TGTGCCAGCAGTGAAAGGGGACTAGGCCCTGATCGCGATGAGCAGTTCTTC. Its translation is CASSERGLGPDRDEQFF.

This chain links TRBV18 with TRBJ2-6, with D perhaps matching TRBD2 (5 bases). CDR1 and CDR2 from the germline V gene are KGHSH and LQKENI. The CDR3 sequence is 14 residues long. V lost 5 bases and J lost 4, with 9 bases in between. CDR3 in DNA: TGTGCCAGCTCAAGGCGGGCCGGGGCCAACGTCCTGACTTTC. It codes for CASSRRAGANVLTF. Complete variable domain (other parts from reference TRBV18 and TRBJ2-6): NAGVMQNPRHLVRRRGQEARLRCSPMKGHSHVYWYRQLPEEGLKFMVYLQKENIIDESGMPKERFSAEFPKEGPSILRIQQVVRGDSAAYFCASSRRAGANVLTFGAGSRLTVL.

V and J are TRBV11-3 and TRBJ2-3; D remains unclear. Germline CDR1 and CDR2: SGHNT and YENEEA. The CDR3 has 13 amino acids. V gave up 1 base and J gave up 4 bases, with 6 bases separating them. The CDR3 spells CASSLGPPDTQYF. The CDR3 region has the DNA TGTGCCAGCAGCTTAGGCCCCCCAGATACGCAGTATTTT. The whole variable domain, remainder taken from reference TRBV11-3 and TRBJ2-3, is EAGVVQSPRYKIIEKKQPVAFWCNPISGHNTLYWYLQNLGQGPELLIRYENEEAVDDSQLPKDRFSAERLKGVDSTLKIQPAELGDSAVYLCASSLGPPDTQYFGPGTRLTVL.

The chain couples TRBV7-6 to TRBJ2-7; 12 bases match TRBD2. The V segment lost 5 bases and the J segment 3 bases; nucleotides outside the gene matches: 8. The CDR3 has 16 residues. CDR1 is SGHVS and CDR2 is FNYEAQ in the germline V gene. CDR3 sequence: CASSITGTSGFYEQYF. The CDR3 coding sequence is TGTGCCAGCAGCATTACTGGGACTAGCGGGTTCTACGAGCAGTACTTC.

This chain joins TRBV27 and TRBJ2-7; 10 positions match TRBD2. The trim removed 6 bases at V and 4 bases at J, leaving 12 bases unmatched. This CDR3 is built from 16 residues. The V gene's germline CDR1 is MNHEY and CDR2 SMNVEV (reference sequence). CDR3 bases: TGTGCCAGCAGGACAACTCCTAGCGGGAGTGTTTACGAGCAGTACTTC. Protein product: CASRTTPSGSVYEQYF.

The gene calls are TRBV12-3 or TRBV12-4 and TRBJ1-1; no reliable D call. CDR3 length: 13 residues. Trimming removed 6 bases from V and 1 base from J, with 9 bases in between. The CDR3 nucleotides are TGTGCCAGCAGCCAACAGAAGAACACTGAAGCTTTCTTT. This gives the protein CASSQQKNTEAFF.

The chain uses TRBV21-1 and TRBJ1-4; TRBD1 is taken as the D call from the table, unchecked against the DNA. TRBV21-1 is termed a pseudogene. This CDR3 contains 14 residues. CDR3 DNA sequence: TGTGCCAGCAGCTCCCGGGACAGGGCAGAAAAACTGTTTTTT. Translation: CASSSRDRAEKLFF.

The J gene is TRBJ2-7, the V gene TRBV18; 9 bases align to TRBD1. Germline CDR1 and CDR2: KGHSH and LQKENI. The junction had 11 bases not matched to a gene; V was cut back by 3 bases and J by 5 bases. The CDR3 runs 16 residues. CDR3 coding DNA: TGTGCCAGCTCACCTCGAACCGGGACAGGGCACCACGAGCAGTACTTC. Amino acids: CASSPRTGTGHHEQYF.

This sequence joins TRBV2 and TRBJ2-7; D might be TRBD1 or TRBD2, each matching 5 bases. V was shortened by 8 bases and J by 3 bases, with 8 bases between the two germline ends. CDR3 size: 11 residues. Germline CDR1 is SNHLY and CDR2 is FYNNEI. CDR3: CASGGVYEQYF. Here the CDR3 DNA reads TGTGCCAGCGGGGGAGTCTACGAGCAGTACTTC.

The chain couples TRBV3-1 (or the pseudogene TRBV3-2) to TRBJ1-1; the D is unclear. V gave up 4 bases and J gave up 9 bases, with 9 bases separating them. This CDR3 is 11 amino acids long. Germline assignment: CDR1 LGHDT and CDR2 YNNKEL (reference sequence). Written as DNA, the CDR3 is TGTGCCAGCAGCCTTCACCGACAAGCTTTCTTT. Its protein is CASSLHRQAFF.

This chain uses TRBV18 with TRBJ2-2, with a possible D match to TRBD2 (6 bases). The germline V and J ends were trimmed by 3 bases and 6 bases, with 20 bases remaining between them. Germline assignment: CDR1 KGHSH and CDR2 LQKENI. The CDR3 totals 17 residues. The CDR3 loop is CASSPSLAAMRAGELFF. CDR3 DNA: TGTGCCAGCTCACCTTCACTAGCTGCGATGAGGGCCGGGGAGCTGTTTTTT.

This clone was found a few times. The V and J genes are TRBV11-3 and TRBJ1-5, with a possible D match to TRBD1 (6 bases). Germline V gene sequence: CDR1 SGHNT, CDR2 YENEEA. V was cut by 6 bases and J by 3 bases, with 21 bases left in between. The CDR3 has 17 residues. The CDR3 sequence is CASSSREGWGANQPQHF. In nucleotides, the CDR3 is TGTGCCAGCAGTTCTAGGGAAGGTTGGGGGGCCAATCAGCCCCAGCATTTT.

The chain uses TRBV9 and TRBJ1-2; D is unclear. Per germline, CDR1 SGDLS and CDR2 YYNGEE. V gave up 4 bases and J gave up 8 bases, with 12 bases separating them. This CDR3 is built from 12 residues. This CDR3 reads CASSSRMGGYTF. CDR3 coding DNA: TGTGCCAGCAGCTCAAGAATGGGAGGCTACACCTTC.

The chain uses TRBV28 and TRBJ1-5, with D possibly being TRBD1 (6 bases). Germline V lookup: CDR1 MDHEN, CDR2 SYDVKM. With 9 bases removed from V and 3 bases from J, the gap between germline ends came to 18 bases. The CDR3 is made up of 15 amino acids. In nucleotides, the CDR3 is TGTGCCAGTCTCCCGGGGGGCGCGCCCAATCAGCCCCAGCATTTT. This encodes CASLPGGAPNQPQHF.

The rearrangement uses TRBV7-2 and TRBJ1-2; the D gene is possibly TRBD1 (5 bases). Germline assignment: CDR1 SGHTA and CDR2 FQGNSA. The CDR3 consists of 13 residues. Deletions cut 1 base from V and 4 bases from J, with 7 bases between. Here the CDR3 reads CASSLGGLYGYTF. In DNA, the CDR3 is TGTGCCAGCAGCTTAGGGGGCCTCTATGGCTACACCTTC.

The chain employs TRBV21-1 and TRBJ1-6. TRBV21-1 is a recognized pseudogene. The CDR3 is 18 amino acids. The CDR3 DNA is TGTGCCAGCACCACCGGGGGGAGGTCCCGTATTTATAATTCACCCCTCCACTTT. It encodes CASTTGGRSRIYNSPLHF.

The chain couples TRBV10-3 to TRBJ1-1; unclear D gene. The CDR3 spans 16 residues. V was trimmed by 4 bases and J by 0 bases, leaving 15 bases between them. The germline V gene encodes CDR1 ENHRY and CDR2 SYGVKD. In DNA, the CDR3 is TGTGCCATCAGTGGAGGAGACGGGATTATGAACACTGAAGCTTTCTTT. Translated: CAISGGDGIMNTEAFF.

This sequence joins TRBV11-2 and TRBJ2-4; D may be TRBD1 or TRBD2 (6 bases each). The V end lost 3 bases, the J end lost 9 bases, and 9 bases lay between the germline ends. Germline V gene lookup returns CDR1 SGHAT and CDR2 FQNNGV. The CDR3 contains 12 residues. CDR3 amino acids: CASSLGGGIQYF. The CDR3 DNA sequence: TGTGCCAGCAGCTTGGGGGGCGGCATTCAGTACTTC.

The chain recombines TRBV29-1 with TRBJ2-7; D gene ambiguous. Per germline, CDR1 SQVTM and CDR2 ANQGSEA. This CDR3 has 11 amino acids. V dropped 6 bases and J dropped 1 base, with 7 bases sitting between them. The CDR3 bases are TGCAGCGTGGAACGGTCCTACGAGCAGTACTTC. It translates to CSVERSYEQYF.

The CDR3 region is CASSPGLAGNEQFF. The CDR3 DNA sequence: TGTGCCAGCAGCCCGGGGCTAGCTGGCAATGAGCAGTTCTTC. The chain links TRBV7-3 to TRBJ2-1, with D perhaps matching TRBD1 or TRBD2 (5 bases each). The length of the CDR3 is 14 residues. The V and J ends lost 5 bases and 6 bases respectively, with 14 bases between them. The germline V gene encodes CDR1 SGHTA and CDR2 FQGTGA.

The V gene is TRBV6-1, the J gene TRBJ2-7; D remains ambiguous. Trimming pared 1 base from V and 4 bases from J, leaving 5 bases between. The CDR3 spans 12 residues. From germline, CDR1 is MNHNS and CDR2 SASEGT. The CDR3 nucleotides are TGTGCCAGCAGTGAAGAAGTATACGAGCAGTACTTC. Translated: CASSEEVYEQYF.

The genes are TRBV5-1 and TRBJ2-7; no firm D call. This CDR3 has 12 residues. Per germline, CDR1 SGHRS and CDR2 YFSETQ. V gave up 4 bases and J gave up 0 bases, with 5 bases separating them. The CDR3 DNA reads TGCGCCAGCAGCGCCCTCTCCTACGAGCAGTACTTC. It encodes CASSALSYEQYF. Looking up the rest from reference TRBV5-1 and TRBJ2-7 gives the full variable domain: KAGVTQTPRYLIKTRGQQVTLSCSPISGHRSVSWYQQTPGQGLQFLFEYFSETQRNKGNFPGRFSGRQFSNSRSEMNVSTLELGDSALYLCASSALSYEQYFGPGTRLTVT.

This chain links TRBV28 with TRBJ1-3; TRBD1 is a possible D gene (6 bases). V lost 6 bases and J 4 bases, leaving 16 bases between the germline ends. The CDR3 has 15 amino acids. Germline V lookup: CDR1 MDHEN, CDR2 SYDVKM. CDR3 DNA: TGTGCCAGCAGCCCCCCAGGGGCGGCAGGAAACACCATATATTTT. Its protein product is CASSPPGAAGNTIYF.

This clone is a singleton in its sample. The CDR3 DNA reads as TGCAGCGGGCAGGAGTCCTACAATGAGCAGTTCTTC. Translated: CSGQESYNEQFF. The chain has TRBV29-1 and TRBJ2-1, with D hard to call. This CDR3 is 12 amino acids long. In germline, CDR1 is SQVTM, CDR2 ANQGSEA. Trimming removed 7 bases from V and 1 base from J, with 8 bases in between.

The chain has TRBV7-9 and TRBJ2-1; 7 positions match TRBD1. This CDR3 is built from 13 residues. Germline values: CDR1 SEHNR, CDR2 FQNEAQ (reference sequence). Trimming cost V 11 bases and J 0 bases; bases outside gene matches: 4. The CDR3 coding sequence is TGTGCCGTCCAGGGGGACTCCTACAATGAGCAGTTCTTC. This codes for CAVQGDSYNEQFF.